This TCR beta chain was captured by sequencing in a study of blood T cell repertoires in COVID-19. Germline loops: CDR1 SGHAT, CDR2 FQNNGV. V lost 3 bases to trimming and J lost 2 bases, with 10 bases between them. The CDR3 has 15 amino acids. Method: immunoSEQ multiplex PCR; TCRdb's copy keeps in-frame clones and lacks some. The profile shows 45,000 to 60,000 clones, approximately 84% of them singletons. The sample consisted of peripheral blood. The clonotype was recovered from a middle-aged man with acute or convalescent COVID-19. J is TRBJ1-4 and V is TRBV11-2; D gene unclear. Written as DNA, the CDR3 is TGTGCCAGCAGCTTGACGGGGAATACTAATGAAAAACTGTTTTTT. Translating it yields CASSLTGNTNEKLFF.